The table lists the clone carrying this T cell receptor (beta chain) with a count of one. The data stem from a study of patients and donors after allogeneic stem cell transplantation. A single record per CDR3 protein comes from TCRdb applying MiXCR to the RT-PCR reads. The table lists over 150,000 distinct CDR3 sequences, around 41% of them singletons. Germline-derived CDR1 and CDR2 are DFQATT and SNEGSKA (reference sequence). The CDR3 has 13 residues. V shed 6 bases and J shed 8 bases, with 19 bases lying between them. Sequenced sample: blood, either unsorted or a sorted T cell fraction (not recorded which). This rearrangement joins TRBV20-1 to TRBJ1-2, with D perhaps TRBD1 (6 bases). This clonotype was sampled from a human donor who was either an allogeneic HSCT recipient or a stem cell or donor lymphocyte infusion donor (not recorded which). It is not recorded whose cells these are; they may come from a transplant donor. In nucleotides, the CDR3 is TGCAGTGCCCCAGAGCCACAGGGCAGCGGCTACACCTTC. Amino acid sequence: CSAPEPQGSGYTF.